These T cell receptor beta chains were read from a single sample in a study of blood T cell repertoires in COVID-19. Clones were sequenced by immunoSEQ multiplex PCR, and TCRdb holds only the in-frame ones, with some missing. The data contain around 380,000 clones, roughly four fifths of them singletons. The sequenced sample consisted of peripheral blood. The receptors come from a human donor with acute or convalescent COVID-19. The donor label of this sample is uncertain. Each CDR3 is given with its conserved first and last residue. The D gene is left open where the match is weak. Expanded clones are given a class, and other clones once, few, many or no size at all.

d_call j_call clone_size v_call cdr3_length cdr3_nt cdr3_aa
NA TRBJ1-2 NA TRBV7-9 15 TGTGCCAGCAGCGGCCGGGAGACGGAGGGCTATGGCTACACCTTC CASSGRETEGYGYTF
NA TRBJ1-4 NA TRBV2 15 TGTGCCAGCAGTGAAGCCCCTTCAACTAATGAAAAACTGTTTTTT CASSEAPSTNEKLFF
NA TRBJ2-2 NA TRBV10-1 14 TGCGCCAGCAGTAGTCGACTTGGCACCGGGGAGCTGTTTTTT CASSSRLGTGELFF
TRBD2 TRBJ2-1 NA TRBV7-9 15 TGTGCCAGCCAACTCGGACTAGCGGGGCGCAATGAGCAGTTCTTC CASQLGLAGRNEQFF
NA TRBJ2-5 NA TRBV27 17 TGTGCCAGCAGCGGGTATGTCGGGACTCAAGGCGGAGAGACCCAGTACTTC CASSGYVGTQGGETQYF
NA TRBJ2-7 NA TRBV6-6 15 TGTGCCAGCAGTTACGGGCAGGGTAGGACCTACGAGCAGTACTTC CASSYGQGRTYEQYF
NA TRBJ1-6 NA TRBV4-1 20 TGCGCCAGCAGCCAAGAACGGGCGGACAGCCTGAGCTCCTATAATTCACCCCTCCACTTT CASSQERADSLSSYNSPLHF
NA TRBJ1-2 NA TRBV7-9 13 TGTGCCAGCAGCGGAGACAGCAACTATGGCTACACCTTC CASSGDSNYGYTF
TRBD2 TRBJ2-1 NA TRBV5-4 18 TGTGCCAGCAGCTTTACCGGACTAGCGGGCCCCTCCTACAATGAGCAGTTCTTC CASSFTGLAGPSYNEQFF
NA TRBJ1-1 NA TRBV3-1/TRBV3-2 13 TGTGCCAGCAGCCCGAGACAAAACACTGAAGCTTTCTTT CASSPRQNTEAFF
TRBD1 TRBJ1-5 few TRBV2 15 TGTGCCAGCAGTCGAGAGACAGGGGGAAGGCAGCCCCAGCATTTT CASSRETGGRQPQHF
NA TRBJ1-4 NA TRBV3-1/TRBV3-2 17 TGTGCCAGCAGCCAAAAGGGGAGGGGTCCAACTAATGAAAAACTGTTTTTT CASSQKGRGPTNEKLFF
TRBD1 TRBJ2-5 NA TRBV2 17 TGTGCCAGCAGTGAAATTCCAGGGGACAGAGGGCAAGAGACCCAGTACTTC CASSEIPGDRGQETQYF
NA TRBJ2-5 NA TRBV10-3 21 TGTGCCATCAGTGATACCTGGGAGAGGGTTTTTGGTGATGAATTCATGGAGACCCAGTACTTC CAISDTWERVFGDEFMETQYF
TRBD1 TRBJ2-3 NA TRBV2 15 TGTGCCAGCGGACCGGGACAGGGGCTCACAGATACGCAGTATTTT CASGPGQGLTDTQYF
NA TRBJ2-7 NA TRBV7-9 15 TGTGCCAGCAGCACGTCTTTCGGGAATATTTACGAGCAGTACTTC CASSTSFGNIYEQYF
TRBD1 TRBJ2-3 NA TRBV5-1 15 TGCGCCAGCAGCCGTGGGACAGGTTCTTTATACGCGCAGTATTTT CASSRGTGSLYAQYF
NA TRBJ1-5 NA TRBV28 15 TGTGCCAGCAGTTTTACAGGGATGAGCAATCAGCCCCAGCATTTT CASSFTGMSNQPQHF
NA TRBJ1-6 NA TRBV28 13 TGTGCCAGCAGTCGAGAAGTGAATTCACCCCTCCACTTT CASSREVNSPLHF
TRBD2 TRBJ2-5 NA TRBV6-5 13 TGTGCCACCGCGGGGGGCTACCGGGAGACCCAGTACTTC CATAGGYRETQYF
NA TRBJ1-5 few TRBV30 13 TGTGCCTGGAGTCGGGACTTCAATCAGCCCCAGCATTTT CAWSRDFNQPQHF
NA TRBJ1-3 NA TRBV18 16 TGTGCCAGCTCCCGTGAGAATCGAGGCTCTGGAAACACCATATATTTT CASSRENRGSGNTIYF
NA TRBJ1-1 few TRBV24-1 16 TGTGCCACCAGTGCGGGGGACGGCGACCGGGGGACTGAAGCTTTCTTT CATSAGDGDRGTEAFF
TRBD2 TRBJ2-1 NA TRBV30 17 TGTGCCTGGGCCCCGGGGACTAGCGGGGGCTTCTACAATGAGCAGTTCTTC CAWAPGTSGGFYNEQFF